This T cell receptor (beta chain) is from a study of response to subunit inactivated influenza vaccine. A single record per CDR3 protein comes from TCRdb applying MiXCR to the RT-PCR reads. Of 430,000 or so distinct CDR3 sequences listed, roughly 9.8% were seen once; the top ten hold about an eighth. Germline CDR1 SEHNR, CDR2 FQNEAQ (reference sequence). The CDR3 is 16 amino acids. V dropped 1 base and J dropped 7; count of bases not matched to a gene: 8. This clonotype was counted a few times. The genes are TRBV7-9 and TRBJ2-7; TRBD2 matches 12 bases. The material was PBMCs from blood, obtained 45 days after vaccination. The TCR was taken from a man between 50 and 59 years old who received an inactivated influenza vaccine. CDR3 nucleotide sequence: TGTGCCAGCAGCTTAGTGCTAGCGGGAGGGCCGGGGGAGCAGTACTTC. Translation gives CASSLVLAGGPGEQYF.